This is a list of T cell receptor beta chains from one sample in a study of CD8 T cells in ankylosing spondylitis. TCRdb redid the calling of the 5' RACE reads with MiXCR, one entry per CDR3 protein. Among more than 600,000 distinct CDR3 sequences, 15% to 20% were seen once, and the ten largest hold roughly a fifth. The specimen was blood, either unsorted or a sorted T cell fraction (not recorded which). The receptor set was obtained from a male donor with ankylosing spondylitis. Each CDR3 is given with its conserved first and last residue. D genes are given only for firm matches. Size is stated for part of the rows, as once, few or many counts, or as a class when the clone is expanded.

abundance	v_gene	j_gene	d_gene	CDR3nt	CDR3aa
.	TRBV5-1	TRBJ1-1	.	TGCGCCAGCAGCATGACGGCGGGTGCCACTGAAGCTTTCTTT	CASSMTAGATEAFF
.	TRBV7-9	TRBJ2-3	TRBD2	TGTGCCAGCAGCCCCCCGACTAGCCGCCAGGTATTAGATACGCAGTATTTT	CASSPPTSRQVLDTQYF
.	TRBV2	TRBJ2-1	.	TGTGCCACCCGGTTGGAGTCAGTGCAATACAATGAGCAGTTCTTC	CATRLESVQYNEQFF
few	TRBV5-5	TRBJ1-2	.	TGTGCCAGCAGCTCGGACCGGCGACCAGTTTATGGCTACACCTTC	CASSSDRRPVYGYTF
.	TRBV20-1	TRBJ1-3	.	TGCAGTGCAGCGCAGGGAAATGGAAACACCATATATTTT	CSAAQGNGNTIYF
.	TRBV29-1	TRBJ2-7	.	TGCAGCGTTAGAATACAAGGGAGCTACGAGCAGTACTTC	CSVRIQGSYEQYF
.	TRBV7-2	TRBJ2-5	TRBD2	TGTGCCAGCAGCTTATCGGGACTAGTCGTGTCAGAGACCCAGTACTTC	CASSLSGLVVSETQYF
many	TRBV5-1	TRBJ2-5	TRBD1	TGCGCCAGCAGCTTAGGACAGGAACAAGAGACCCAGTACTTC	CASSLGQEQETQYF
.	TRBV12-3/TRBV12-4	TRBJ1-1	.	TGTGCCAGCACCGTTGGGGGTTGGGCTTTCTTT	CASTVGGWAFF
.	TRBV15	TRBJ2-2	.	TGTGCCACCAGCAGGGCATCCGAAACCGGGGAGCTGTTTTTT	CATSRASETGELFF
.	TRBV7-2	TRBJ2-5	.	TGTGCCAGCAGCGGGGGGGCCGGGGAGACCCAGTACTTC	CASSGGAGETQYF
.	TRBV29-1	TRBJ2-3	.	TGCAGCTCCGCTAGATTAACCACAGATACGCAGTATTTT	CSSARLTTDTQYF
few	TRBV20-1	TRBJ2-7	TRBD2	TGCAGTGCTAGAGTGGGCGGGAGCGGCGACGAGCAGTACTTC	CSARVGGSGDEQYF
.	TRBV12-3/TRBV12-4	TRBJ1-3	.	TGTGCCAGCACCCGAGCGGCTGGAAACACCATATATTTT	CASTRAAGNTIYF
many	TRBV12-3/TRBV12-4	TRBJ2-2	.	TGTGCCAGCAGTTTAGATACGGGGGTCCACACCGGGGAGCTGTTTTTT	CASSLDTGVHTGELFF
.	TRBV9	TRBJ1-1	TRBD1	TGTGCCAGCAGCGTGGACAGGGGCGGCACTGAAGCTTTCTTT	CASSVDRGGTEAFF
many	TRBV27	TRBJ2-5	TRBD2	TGTGCCAGCAGTCGAGGACTAGCTCTACAAGAGACCCAGTACTTC	CASSRGLALQETQYF
.	TRBV6-2/TRBV6-3	TRBJ2-5	.	TGTGCCAGCAGTTATGTTCCCGGGACTCAAGAGACCCAGTACTTC	CASSYVPGTQETQYF
.	TRBV3-1	TRBJ1-5	.	TGTGCCAGCAGCCAAAATGGGGTCGGTTACAATCAGCCCCAGCATTTT	CASSQNGVGYNQPQHF
.	TRBV28	TRBJ2-5	TRBD2	TGTGCCAGCAGTTCACCGGGAGGGCTAGCTCGGGAGACCCAGTACTTC	CASSSPGGLARETQYF
.	TRBV19	TRBJ1-2	.	TGTGCCAGTAGTATAGATCGAACAGGCGGACCGGGCACCTTC	CASSIDRTGGPGTF
few	TRBV15	TRBJ1-5	.	TGTGCCACCAGCAAACGGCAGGGTTTGTATCAGCCCCAGCATTTT	CATSKRQGLYQPQHF
few	TRBV12-3/TRBV12-4	TRBJ2-4	TRBD2	TGTGCCAGCGTCGGGGGGGAGATAGCCAAAAACATTCAGTACTTC	CASVGGEIAKNIQYF
few	TRBV7-9	TRBJ2-1	.	TGTGCCAGCAGCTTACTTGGAGCATCAGGGTCTGGCAATGAGCAGTTCTTC	CASSLLGASGSGNEQFF
few	TRBV7-9	TRBJ2-7	TRBD2	TGTGCCAGCAGCCCGGGACTAGCGGGAGACGGCTCCTACGAGCAGTACTTC	CASSPGLAGDGSYEQYF
few	TRBV4-2	TRBJ2-7	TRBD2	TGTGCCAGCAGCCAAGATCTAGCGGGAGGGGGGAGCGAGCAGTACTTC	CASSQDLAGGGSEQYF
.	TRBV5-1	TRBJ2-7	.	TGCGCCAGCAGCTTGGGGGCCGGGCCCCTGGGATACGAGCAGTACTTC	CASSLGAGPLGYEQYF
.	TRBV29-1	TRBJ2-1	.	TGCAGCGCATTGGGAGGGACAAGAGGCAATGAGCAGTTCTTC	CSALGGTRGNEQFF
few	TRBV6-1	TRBJ2-1	TRBD2	TGTGCCAGCAGGCAAGCCCCCAGCGGGGGTAATGAGCAGTTCTTC	CASRQAPSGGNEQFF
few	TRBV7-3	TRBJ2-5	TRBD2	TGTGCCAGCAGCTCCGGACTAGCGGGAGCATACCAAGAGACCCAGTACTTC	CASSSGLAGAYQETQYF
few	TRBV7-2	TRBJ2-3	.	TGTGCCAGCAGCTTCCGAGGCCAAAGCACAGATACGCAGTATTTT	CASSFRGQSTDTQYF
few	TRBV11-2	TRBJ2-7	TRBD2	TGTGCCAGCAGCTTAGCCCGGACTAGCGGGGGGGGGGAGCAGTACTTC	CASSLARTSGGGEQYF
.	TRBV11-2	TRBJ2-7	.	TGTGCCAGCAGCTTAGTGGCAGGAGGGGGGTACGAGCAGTACTTC	CASSLVAGGGYEQYF
many	TRBV20-1	TRBJ2-7	.	TGCAGTGCTCTTGACTCAGGGAGTTCCTACGAGCAGTACTTC	CSALDSGSSYEQYF
.	TRBV27	TRBJ2-1	TRBD2	TGTGCCAGCAGTTTACTGGAGCGGGACGGCTACAATGAGCAGTTCTTC	CASSLLERDGYNEQFF
.	TRBV5-1	TRBJ2-3	.	TGCGCCAGCAGCTTGGCAGACAGCCTCACAGATACGCAGTATTTT	CASSLADSLTDTQYF
.	TRBV6-5	TRBJ2-1	.	TGTGCCAGCAGTTACCGGTCAGTCTCCTACAATGAGCAGTTCTTC	CASSYRSVSYNEQFF
.	TRBV7-3	TRBJ2-3	.	TGTGCCAGCAGCTTAAAGGCCCAGGGATCGCAGTATTTT	CASSLKAQGSQYF
.	TRBV4-1	TRBJ2-7	.	TGCGCCAGCAGCCCCGCCACGGGACAAGAGTACGAGCAGTACTTC	CASSPATGQEYEQYF
.	TRBV5-1	TRBJ2-5	TRBD1	TGCGCCAGCAGATGGGGGACAGGGTCCCAAGAGACCCAGTACTTC	CASRWGTGSQETQYF
few	TRBV20-1	TRBJ2-7	TRBD2	TGCAGTGCTAGAGATCGGCTAGCGGTTTACGAGCAGTACTTC	CSARDRLAVYEQYF
.	TRBV5-1	TRBJ1-1	.	TGCGCCAGCAGTACGACAGGCTATGAAGCTTTCTTT	CASSTTGYEAFF
few	TRBV7-2	TRBJ2-1	TRBD2	TGTGCCAGCAGCTCCCCAGGACTAGCGGGAGTAGATGAGCAGTTCTTC	CASSSPGLAGVDEQFF
.	TRBV4-3	TRBJ2-2	TRBD1	TGCGCCAGCAGCCAAGAGGGGACAGCCTACACCGGGGAGCTGTTTTTT	CASSQEGTAYTGELFF
.	TRBV20-1	TRBJ2-7	TRBD1	TGCAGTGCTAGAACTTTTTCGAGGACAGGGTCGGTTAGCGAGCAGTACTTC	CSARTFSRTGSVSEQYF
many	TRBV29-1	TRBJ2-2	.	TGCAGCGTTGAAGGCGGGAACACCGGGGAGCTGTTTTTT	CSVEGGNTGELFF
many	TRBV4-1	TRBJ2-5	.	TGCGCCAGCAGCCAAGATTCATGGACAGCTAAAGAGACCCAGTACTTC	CASSQDSWTAKETQYF
.	TRBV3-1	TRBJ2-2	.	TGTGCCAGCAGCCAAGTCGGGCGGGGCGCGAACACCGGGGAGCTGTTTTTT	CASSQVGRGANTGELFF
.	TRBV5-1	TRBJ1-1	.	TGCGCCAGCAGGGTGGCAGGAAACACTGAAGCTTTCTTT	CASRVAGNTEAFF
.	TRBV29-1	TRBJ2-3	TRBD1	TGCAGCGTTGCAGGGACAGTTACAAGAGGCACAGATACGCAGTATTTT	CSVAGTVTRGTDTQYF
few	TRBV5-4	TRBJ1-2	TRBD1	TGTGCCAGCAGCTACCCGACAGGGGGAGTTTATGGCTACACCTTC	CASSYPTGGVYGYTF
.	TRBV4-3	TRBJ2-3	.	TGCGCCAGCAGCCAAGATTACAGGGAGCGAGATACGCAGTATTTT	CASSQDYRERDTQYF
few	TRBV4-1	TRBJ2-7	.	TGCGCCAGCAGCCAAGAGTGGGACTACGAGCAGTACTTC	CASSQEWDYEQYF
few	TRBV5-1	TRBJ1-1	.	TGCGCCAGCAGCTTGGTTCTGGGACCCAACACTGAAGCTTTCTTT	CASSLVLGPNTEAFF
.	TRBV5-1	TRBJ2-3	TRBD1	TGCGCCAGCAGCTTGGCACCGGGACAGGGACTTCCAGATACGCAGTATTTT	CASSLAPGQGLPDTQYF
.	TRBV21-1	TRBJ1-6	.	TGTGCCAGCAACTTGGTTTGGAAGGTTTGCTCACCCCTCCACTTT	CASNLVWKVCSPLHF
.	TRBV20-1	TRBJ2-7	TRBD1	TGCAGTGCTCCTGACAGGGGGAACGAGCAGTACTTC	CSAPDRGNEQYF